This is a list of T cell receptor beta chains from one sample in a study of identical twins. Each CDR3 protein gets one entry after TCRdb re-called the 5' RACE reads with MiXCR. The sample lists fewer than 250,000 distinct CDR3 sequences, around 9.6% seen once, with about 5% in the top ten. The sample was memory (CD45RO+) T cells sorted from blood. The receptors derive from a woman between 18 and 29 years old in good health. Each CDR3 is given with its conserved first and last residue. The D gene is left open where the match is weak.

TRBJ2-2,TRBV20-1,-,CSASRGTGELFF
TRBJ2-7,TRBV6-5,-,CASSYSPGRSDEQYF
TRBJ2-1,TRBV10-2,-,CASRVTGTPSNEQFF
TRBJ2-7,TRBV29-1,-,CSVVVLYEQYF
TRBJ2-1,TRBV30,TRBD1,CAWSLYRGGEQFF
TRBJ1-6,TRBV3-1,-,CASRAQGGLNSPLHF
TRBJ2-5,TRBV20-1,-,CSARDGKGQETQYF
TRBJ1-5,TRBV4-1,-,CASTQDREQPQHF
TRBJ2-1,TRBV12-3/TRBV12-4,TRBD2,CASSLGWTRSFGHNEQFF
TRBJ2-1,TRBV20-1,-,CSAPQLPGAYNEQFF
TRBJ1-2,TRBV5-6,-,CASSSYAHGYTF
TRBJ2-7,TRBV12-3/TRBV12-4,-,CASSPTVAYEQYF
TRBJ2-3,TRBV2,TRBD2,CASSRWTSPADTQYF
TRBJ2-1,TRBV20-1,-,CSARVVNRGYNEQFF
TRBJ2-1,TRBV9,TRBD2,CASSVGGGAVSYNEQFF
TRBJ1-6,TRBV5-1,-,CASSPGSERTSPLHF
TRBJ2-1,TRBV19,-,CASRGSYNEQFF
TRBJ1-1,TRBV27,-,CASSLKSSGPEAFF
TRBJ2-1,TRBV20-1,-,CSALQGLYNEQFF
TRBJ1-4,TRBV21-1,-,CAKGGEKLFF
TRBJ1-2,TRBV20-1,-,CRVQGDSQNYGYTF
TRBJ2-1,TRBV7-3,TRBD2,CASSPGTSSNEQFF
TRBJ2-1,TRBV6-4,TRBD1,CASSDRGHNEQFF
TRBJ1-1,TRBV11-1,-,CASSRETSGTRRNTEAFF
TRBJ2-5,TRBV9,-,CASSVGVSQGEETQYF
TRBJ2-6,TRBV28,TRBD1,CASSSGRGLPEANVLTF
TRBJ2-7,TRBV5-1,TRBD1,CASSSGQVTTYEQYF
TRBJ2-2,TRBV4-3,-,CASSPFLFATGELFF
TRBJ1-3,TRBV10-3,TRBD1,CAISGPGDRGLSGNTIYF
TRBJ1-4,TRBV12-5,-,CASGTRDATNEKLFF
TRBJ2-1,TRBV2,-,CASSEGVWDGEQFF
TRBJ1-3,TRBV4-3,-,CASSQEPRNSGNTIYF
TRBJ1-6,TRBV7-6,-,CASSLEGQGFNSPLHF
TRBJ2-7,TRBV18,TRBD1,CASSPQGAIGYEQYF
TRBJ2-3,TRBV11-1,-,CASSPLPGAVRSTDTQYF
TRBJ2-7,TRBV30,-,CAWREPSQAISYEQYF
TRBJ2-1,TRBV7-2,TRBD2,CASRRQRGGQNEQFF
TRBJ2-7,TRBV7-2,-,CASSLGGVATYEQYF
TRBJ1-1,TRBV29-1,-,CSVDGNTEAFF
TRBJ2-1,TRBV18,TRBD1,CASSPGTGDEQFF
TRBJ1-1,TRBV10-3,TRBD1,CAISERGQEGGTEAFF
TRBJ1-6,TRBV9,-,CASSVAGADSPLHF
TRBJ2-1,TRBV11-2,TRBD2,CASSAGTSGAREQFF
TRBJ2-5,TRBV5-4,TRBD2,CASSLIAGATQYF